Below, one T cell receptor beta chain is given with its context. Profiled with immunoSEQ multiplex PCR; TCRdb holds only in-frame clones, not every one. This sample has 250,000 to 300,000 clones; about nine tenths occur once, and the top ten carry 1.1%. This entry is derived from a study of blood T cell repertoires in COVID-19. Study details: Whether acute or convalescent, the COVID-19 samples came from the United States, Italy and Spain. PBMCs, B-cell-depleted T cells, or T cells were the source of the cDNA or gDNA that made up the material.

The CDR3 is 16 amino acids. Input material: PBMCs or T cells enriched from blood (not recorded which). The chain employs TRBV21-1 and TRBJ1-5; the DNA was not used to check the table's D call, TRBD1. TRBV21-1 constitutes a pseudogene. This clonotype originated in a woman under 40 who had recovered from COVID-19. CDR3 region: CASSKISTSHGQPQHF. The CDR3 bases are TGTGCCAGCAGCAAAATCTCGACATCACACGGTCAGCCCCAGCATTTT.